Listed here are 10 T cell receptor beta chains from one sample, sequenced in a study of blood T cell repertoires in COVID-19. Method: immunoSEQ multiplex PCR; TCRdb's copy keeps in-frame clones and lacks some. The sample records more than 300,000 clones, 90% to 95% being singletons. The sample consisted of PBMCs or T cells enriched from blood (not recorded which). The receptors shown here come from a woman aged 30 to 39 who had been exposed to COVID-19.

The chain joins TRBV7-6 to TRBJ2-1; TRBD2 is a possible D gene (6 bases). V lost 2 bases and J 4 bases, leaving 12 bases between the germline ends. The CDR3 is 15 residues long. Germline-derived CDR1 and CDR2 are SGHVS and FNYEAQ. Here the CDR3 DNA reads TGTGCCAGCAGCTTATCCAGCGGGTCTTACAATGAGCAGTTCTTC. Residues: CASSLSSGSYNEQFF.

V gene TRBV7-2 combines with J gene TRBJ1-2; D may be TRBD1 (5 bases). CDR1 and CDR2 from the germline V gene are SGHTA and FQGNSA. Trimming took 1 base from V and 8 from J, leaving 14 bases between them. The CDR3 has 14 amino acids. CDR3 sequence (DNA): TGTGCCAGCAGCTTAGGTGTGGCAGGGCCCGGCTACACCTTC. This encodes CASSLGVAGPGYTF.

V gene TRBV9 combines with J gene TRBJ1-1; no clear D. CDR3 size: 13 residues. Deletions cut 0 bases from V and 2 bases from J, with 5 bases between. CDR1 is SGDLS, CDR2 YYNGEE, per germline. The CDR3 protein is CASSVATNTEAFF. In nucleotides, the CDR3 is TGTGCCAGCAGCGTAGCGACAAACACTGAAGCTTTCTTT.

To note about this clone: At the DNA level, this CDR3 is encoded by other sequences in the same sample as well. V is TRBV28 and J is TRBJ1-5; TRBD1 aligns across 8 bases. The CDR3 has 14 residues. The V gene's germline CDR1 is MDHEN and CDR2 SYDVKM. The J segment lost 7 bases and the V segment lost 2 bases, leaving 4 bases of the junction unmatched. CDR3 coding DNA: TGTGCCAGCAGTTTACGACAGGGGAACCAGCCCCAGCATTTT. It yields the protein CASSLRQGNQPQHF.

This clone was counted between two and nine times. The chain carries TRBV2 and TRBJ1-5, with TRBD1 as a possible D gene (5 bases). Looked up from germline, CDR1 is SNHLY and CDR2 is FYNNEI. V was pared by 10 bases and J by 0 bases, with 22 bases between. CDR3 length equals 17 residues. As DNA, the CDR3 is TGTGCCATCAGAACTGCAACAGGAGGGCATAGCAATCAGCCCCAGCATTTT. Protein: CAIRTATGGHSNQPQHF. Complete variable domain (other parts from reference TRBV2 and TRBJ1-5): EPEVTQTPSHQVTQMGQEVILRCVPISNHLYFYWYRQILGQKVEFLVSFYNNEISEKSEIFDDQFSVERPDGSNFTLKIRSTKLEDSAMYFCAIRTATGGHSNQPQHFGDGTRLSIL.

The chain employs TRBV9 and TRBJ1-4; maybe TRBD1 (5 bases). This CDR3 comprises 13 residues. CDR1 is SGDLS and CDR2 is YYNGEE in the germline V gene. V gave up 4 bases and J gave up 8 bases, with 12 bases separating them. DNA for the CDR3: TGTGCCAGCAGCACAGGATTCCCAGAAAAACTGTTTTTT. Its translation: CASSTGFPEKLFF.

The chain combines TRBV5-6 with TRBJ1-5; perhaps TRBD1 as D (6 bases). V was clipped by 0 bases and J by 2 bases, with 12 bases between them. The CDR3 length is 16 residues. The V gene's germline CDR1 is SGHDT and CDR2 YYEEEE. The CDR3 DNA reads as TGTGCCAGCAGCTTGGCCCGCAGGGGAGGCAATCAGCCCCAGCATTTT. Protein: CASSLARRGGNQPQHF.

This chain joins TRBV6-5 and TRBJ2-7; 8 nucleotides align to TRBD2. Germline CDR1 reads MNHEY; CDR2 reads SVGAGI. The CDR3 is 13 residues long. Unmatched junction bases numbered 7, after V lost 6 bases and J lost 6 bases. The CDR3 DNA is TGTGCCAGCAGGCCGGGGGGGCGGGGCGAGCAGTACTTC. It translates to CASRPGGRGEQYF.

The genes are TRBV5-1 and TRBJ2-7; 8 bases agree with TRBD1. Unmatched junction bases numbered 14, after V lost 1 base and J lost 5 bases. Germline V gene sequence: CDR1 SGHRS, CDR2 YFSETQ. The CDR3 is 17 residues long. The CDR3, as DNA: TGCGCCAGCAGCTTGAGGGTCGGAGAGGACAGGGCCAACGAGCAGTACTTC. Translation: CASSLRVGEDRANEQYF. The whole variable domain, filled in from reference TRBV5-1 and TRBJ2-7, reads KAGVTQTPRYLIKTRGQQVTLSCSPISGHRSVSWYQQTPGQGLQFLFEYFSETQRNKGNFPGRFSGRQFSNSRSEMNVSTLELGDSALYLCASSLRVGEDRANEQYFGPGTRLTVT.

The chain combines TRBV19 with TRBJ2-2; D may be TRBD2 (6 bases). Germline values: CDR1 LNHDA, CDR2 SQIVND (reference sequence). V gave up 4 bases and J gave up 6 bases, with 6 bases separating them. The CDR3 covers 12 residues. In DNA form, the CDR3 reads TGTGCCAGTAGTAAGCGGGCCGGGGAGCTGTTTTTT. Its protein product is CASSKRAGELFF.